This T cell receptor beta chain was sequenced for a study of breast tumors, draining lymph nodes, adjacent tissues. Study conclusions and caveats: Luminal-like breast cancer showed significantly higher tumor–nontumor repertoire similarity than basal-like. Compared with lymph nodes, tumors were less diverse; compared with nontumor tissue, more.

The CDR3 has 15 amino acids. Looked up from germline, CDR1 is MNHEY and CDR2 is SVGAGI. Trimming took off 0 bases at V and 2 bases at J, with 10 bases between the two ends. TCRdb used MiXCR to reprocess the multiplex PCR reads, holding one entry per CDR3 protein. The table shows some 83,000 distinct CDR3 sequences, with approximately 19% occurring only once. Breast cancer patients provided tissue from their axillary draining lymph nodes. This clonotype was recorded many times. The antigen remains unidentified. The source is a female donor with breast cancer. Some clones in this sample may be carry-over from other donors' samples. Sequencing input: axillary lymph node tissue. The chain combines TRBV6-5 with TRBJ1-2; D not resolved. CDR3 region: CASSYSKGSNYGYTF. The CDR3 nucleotides read TGTGCCAGCAGTTACTCGAAAGGTTCCAACTATGGCTACACCTTC.